These T cell receptor beta chains were read from a single sample in a study of blood T cell repertoires in COVID-19. Produced via immunoSEQ multiplex PCR; TCRdb's table is partial and in-frame only. The sample comprises about 64,000 clones, 90% of which are singletons, and around 9.1% rests with the top ten. The sequenced sample was peripheral blood. The receptors here all came from an elderly woman with active COVID-19. The CDR3 runs from the conserved cysteine through the conserved F or W. A D gene is named only where the DNA matches it firmly. Clone size is shown for a subset of rows, as once, few, many or a class of expanded clone.

J gene: TRBJ2-3; clone size: .; D gene: .; V gene: TRBV20-1; CDR3 protein: CSASRGVGGTDTQYF; CDR3 DNA: TGCAGTGCTAGTAGAGGCGTAGGGGGCACAGATACGCAGTATTTT
J gene: TRBJ1-4; clone size: .; D gene: TRBD1; V gene: TRBV7-2; CDR3 protein: CASSLGGDSEKLFF; CDR3 DNA: TGTGCCAGCAGCTTAGGCGGGGACAGTGAAAAACTGTTTTTT
J gene: TRBJ2-5; clone size: .; D gene: TRBD2; V gene: TRBV5-4; CDR3 protein: CASSRGLAGVGGETQYF; CDR3 DNA: TGTGCCAGCAGCCGGGGACTAGCGGGAGTGGGGGGAGAGACCCAGTACTTC
J gene: TRBJ1-1; clone size: .; D gene: .; V gene: TRBV28; CDR3 protein: CASIHWVGNRAEAFF; CDR3 DNA: TGTGCCAGCATCCACTGGGTAGGCAACAGGGCTGAAGCTTTCTTT
J gene: TRBJ1-3; clone size: .; D gene: TRBD1; V gene: TRBV19; CDR3 protein: CATGGPSSGNTIYF; CDR3 DNA: TGTGCCACAGGGGGCCCTAGCTCTGGAAACACCATATATTTT
J gene: TRBJ1-4; clone size: .; D gene: .; V gene: TRBV6-5; CDR3 protein: CASSLKPTNEKLFF; CDR3 DNA: TGTGCCAGCAGTTTGAAGCCAACTAATGAAAAACTGTTTTTT
J gene: TRBJ1-1; clone size: .; D gene: .; V gene: TRBV5-1; CDR3 protein: CASSLAGTPVTEAFF; CDR3 DNA: TGCGCCAGCAGCTTGGCGGGGACACCAGTCACTGAAGCTTTCTTT
J gene: TRBJ2-3; clone size: .; D gene: TRBD2; V gene: TRBV18; CDR3 protein: CASSPGETSGSTDTQYF; CDR3 DNA: TGTGCCAGCTCACCGGGTGAGACTAGCGGTAGCACAGATACGCAGTATTTT
J gene: TRBJ1-3; clone size: .; D gene: .; V gene: TRBV11-2; CDR3 protein: CASSLVGSGNTIYF; CDR3 DNA: TGTGCCAGCAGCTTAGTCGGCTCTGGAAACACCATATATTTT
J gene: TRBJ1-6; clone size: .; D gene: TRBD1; V gene: TRBV7-2; CDR3 protein: CASSLGQGGSPLHF; CDR3 DNA: TGTGCCAGCAGCCTCGGACAGGGAGGATCACCCCTCCACTTT
J gene: TRBJ2-5; clone size: .; D gene: TRBD2; V gene: TRBV28; CDR3 protein: CASSQLAGGMETQYF; CDR3 DNA: TGTGCCAGCAGCCAACTAGCGGGAGGCATGGAGACCCAGTACTTC
J gene: TRBJ2-6; clone size: few; D gene: .; V gene: TRBV5-4; CDR3 protein: CASSLVGAGANVLTF; CDR3 DNA: TGTGCCAGCAGCTTGGTGGGCGCTGGGGCCAACGTCCTGACTTTC
J gene: TRBJ1-5; clone size: .; D gene: .; V gene: TRBV27; CDR3 protein: CASSLGRAVVNGLYQPQHF; CDR3 DNA: TGTGCCAGCAGTTTGGGCAGGGCGGTCGTTAATGGGTTATATCAGCCCCAGCATTTT
J gene: TRBJ1-5; clone size: .; D gene: .; V gene: TRBV21-1; CDR3 protein: CASSKRGGGRCNQPQHF; CDR3 DNA: TGTGCCAGCAGCAAAAGGGGCGGGGGACGGTGCAATCAGCCCCAGCATTTT
J gene: TRBJ2-3; clone size: once; D gene: TRBD2; V gene: TRBV5-1; CDR3 protein: CASSIAGDADTQYF; CDR3 DNA: TGCGCCAGCAGCATCGCGGGAGACGCAGATACGCAGTATTTT
J gene: TRBJ2-3; clone size: .; D gene: .; V gene: TRBV5-1; CDR3 protein: CASSLGARTDTDTQYF; CDR3 DNA: TGCGCCAGCAGCTTGGGTGCCCGGACAGACACAGATACGCAGTATTTT